The entry that follows covers one T cell receptor beta chain sequence. As yet, its antigen is unknown. The source of the sample is a study of shared clonotypes between healthy human individuals. In the study overall: Aged 18 to 49, the donors were a couple of women and three men. Findings of the study overall: The rarefaction results pointed to incomplete sorted-subset sequencing despite large depth.

Germline loops: CDR1 ENHRY, CDR2 SYGVKD. The CDR3 runs 15 residues. J gave up 6 bases and V 2 bases, and 9 bases lay outside the gene matches. Sequencing was performed with immunoSEQ multiplex PCR; in TCRdb, only in-frame clones are kept and a portion is missing. Of roughly 2.2 million clones listed, more than 85% are singletons. This chain connects TRBV10-3 to TRBJ1-1; TRBD1 aligns across 7 bases. The origin of this receptor is a man younger than 35 in good health. Some clones in this sample may be carry-over from other donors' samples. The source material was naive CD4+ T cells from PBMCs. Subset indicated: CD45RA+ positively selected. The CDR3 coding sequence is TGTGCCATCAGTGAGGCGGGTACAGGGGACCCTGAAGCTTTCTTT. Translating gives CAISEAGTGDPEAFF.